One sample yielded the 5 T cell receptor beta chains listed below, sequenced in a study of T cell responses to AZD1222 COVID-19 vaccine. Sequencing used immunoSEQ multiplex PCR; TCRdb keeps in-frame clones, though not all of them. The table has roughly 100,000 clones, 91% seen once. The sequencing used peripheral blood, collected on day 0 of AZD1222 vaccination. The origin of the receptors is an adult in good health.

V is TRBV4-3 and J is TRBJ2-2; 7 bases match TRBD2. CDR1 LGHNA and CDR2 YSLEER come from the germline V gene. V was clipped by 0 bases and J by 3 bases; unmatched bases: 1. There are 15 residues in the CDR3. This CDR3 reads CASSQELAYTGELFF. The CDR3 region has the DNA TGCGCCAGCAGCCAAGAACTAGCGTACACCGGGGAGCTGTTTTTT.

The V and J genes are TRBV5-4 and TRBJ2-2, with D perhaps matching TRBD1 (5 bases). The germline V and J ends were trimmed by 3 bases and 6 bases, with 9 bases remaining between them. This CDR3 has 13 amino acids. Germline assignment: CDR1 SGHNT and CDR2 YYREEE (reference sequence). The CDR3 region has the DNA TGTGCCAGCAGCTCGGGCAGGGCCGGGGAGCTGTTTTTT. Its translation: CASSSGRAGELFF.

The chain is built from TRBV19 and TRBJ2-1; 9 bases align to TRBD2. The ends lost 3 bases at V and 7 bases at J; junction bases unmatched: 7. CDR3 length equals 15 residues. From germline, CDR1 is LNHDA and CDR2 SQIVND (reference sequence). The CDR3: CASSIRAGGTNEQFF. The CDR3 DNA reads TGTGCCAGTAGTATCAGAGCGGGAGGAACAAATGAGCAGTTCTTC.

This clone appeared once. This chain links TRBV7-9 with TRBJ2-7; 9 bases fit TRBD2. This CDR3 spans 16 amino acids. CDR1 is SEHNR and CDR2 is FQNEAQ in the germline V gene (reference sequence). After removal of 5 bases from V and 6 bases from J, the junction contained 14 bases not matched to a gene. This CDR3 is CASSPPAVAGVAEQYF. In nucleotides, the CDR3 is TGTGCCAGCAGCCCACCCGCGGTAGCGGGAGTTGCCGAGCAGTACTTC.

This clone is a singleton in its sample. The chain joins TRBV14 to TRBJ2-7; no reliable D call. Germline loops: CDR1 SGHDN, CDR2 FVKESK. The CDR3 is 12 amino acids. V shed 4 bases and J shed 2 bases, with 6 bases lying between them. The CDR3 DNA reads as TGTGCCAGCAGCCGCAACCCCTACGAGCAGTACTTC. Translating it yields CASSRNPYEQYF.